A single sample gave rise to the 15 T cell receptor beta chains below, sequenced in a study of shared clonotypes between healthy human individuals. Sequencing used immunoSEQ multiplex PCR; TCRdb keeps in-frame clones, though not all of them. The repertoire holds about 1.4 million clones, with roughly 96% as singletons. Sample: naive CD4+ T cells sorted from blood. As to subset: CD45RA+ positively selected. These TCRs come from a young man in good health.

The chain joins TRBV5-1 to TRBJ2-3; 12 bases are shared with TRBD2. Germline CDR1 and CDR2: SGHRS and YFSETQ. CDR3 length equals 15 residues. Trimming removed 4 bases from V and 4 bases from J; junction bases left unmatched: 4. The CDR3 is CASSLAGGRSDTQYF. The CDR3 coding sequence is TGCGCCAGCAGCCTAGCGGGAGGGAGGTCAGATACGCAGTATTTT.

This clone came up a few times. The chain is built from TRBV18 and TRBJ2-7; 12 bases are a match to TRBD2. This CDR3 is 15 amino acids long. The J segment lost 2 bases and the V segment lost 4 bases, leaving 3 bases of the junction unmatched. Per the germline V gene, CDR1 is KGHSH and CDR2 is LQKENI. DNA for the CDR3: TGTGCCAGCTCACAACGACTAGCGGGAGCCTACGAGCAGTACTTC. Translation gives CASSQRLAGAYEQYF.

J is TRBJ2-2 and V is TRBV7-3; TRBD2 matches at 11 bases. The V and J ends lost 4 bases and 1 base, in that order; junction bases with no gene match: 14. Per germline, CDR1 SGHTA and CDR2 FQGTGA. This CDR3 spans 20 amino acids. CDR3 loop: CASSSRGVAGGPENTGELFF. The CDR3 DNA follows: TGTGCCAGCAGCTCCCGCGGGGTAGCGGGAGGGCCAGAGAACACCGGGGAGCTGTTTTTT.

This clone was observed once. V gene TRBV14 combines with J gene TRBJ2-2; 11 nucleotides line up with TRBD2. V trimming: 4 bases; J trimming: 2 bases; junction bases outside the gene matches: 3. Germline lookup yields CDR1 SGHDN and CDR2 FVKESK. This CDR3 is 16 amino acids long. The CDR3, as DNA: TGTGCCAGCAGCCTGACTAGCGGGATAAACACCGGGGAGCTGTTTTTT. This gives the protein CASSLTSGINTGELFF.

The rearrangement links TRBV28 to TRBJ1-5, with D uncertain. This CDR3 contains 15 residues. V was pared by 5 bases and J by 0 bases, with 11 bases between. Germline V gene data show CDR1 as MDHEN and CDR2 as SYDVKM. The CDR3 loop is CASSDLVYSNQPQHF. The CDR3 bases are TGTGCCAGCAGTGACCTAGTGTATAGCAATCAGCCCCAGCATTTT.

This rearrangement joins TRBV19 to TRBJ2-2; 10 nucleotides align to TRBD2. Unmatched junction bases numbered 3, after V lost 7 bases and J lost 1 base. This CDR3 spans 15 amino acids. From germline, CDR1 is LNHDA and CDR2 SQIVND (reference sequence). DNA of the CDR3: TGTGCCAGTACCCGGACTAGCGGGAACACCGGGGAGCTGTTTTTT. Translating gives CASTRTSGNTGELFF.

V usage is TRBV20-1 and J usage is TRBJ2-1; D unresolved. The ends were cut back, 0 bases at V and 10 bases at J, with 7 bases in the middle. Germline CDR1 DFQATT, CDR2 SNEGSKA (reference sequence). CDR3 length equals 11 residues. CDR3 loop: CSAREAVEQFF. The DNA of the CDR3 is TGCAGTGCTAGAGAGGCCGTCGAGCAGTTCTTC.

CDR3 region: CAISEQGQPQHF. CDR3 in DNA: TGTGCCATCAGTGAACAGGGTCAGCCCCAGCATTTT. This chain connects TRBV10-3 to TRBJ1-5; TRBD1 is a possible D gene (6 bases). The CDR3 consists of 12 residues. V dropped 3 bases and J dropped 6 bases, with 6 bases sitting between them. Germline CDR1 is ENHRY and CDR2 is SYGVKD.

This CDR3 is CASSKGTGRGGTPEQYF. The CDR3 DNA follows: TGTGCCAGCAGTAAAGGGACAGGGCGGGGTGGAACCCCCGAGCAGTACTTC. The V call is TRBV6-1, the J call TRBJ2-7, with 9 bases that match TRBD1. The CDR3 is 17 residues long. Germline-derived CDR1 and CDR2 are MNHNS and SASEGT. The trim removed 5 bases at V and 6 bases at J, leaving 17 bases unmatched.

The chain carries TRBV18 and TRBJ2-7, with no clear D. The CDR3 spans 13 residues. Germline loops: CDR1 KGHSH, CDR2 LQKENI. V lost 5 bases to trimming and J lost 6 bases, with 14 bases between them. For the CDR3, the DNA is TGTGCCAGCTCATCAAGTGGAGTGAGCGAGCAGTACTTC. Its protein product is CASSSSGVSEQYF. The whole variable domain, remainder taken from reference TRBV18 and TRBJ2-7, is NAGVMQNPRHLVRRRGQEARLRCSPMKGHSHVYWYRQLPEEGLKFMVYLQKENIIDESGMPKERFSAEFPKEGPSILRIQQVVRGDSAAYFCASSSSGVSEQYFGPGTRLTVT.

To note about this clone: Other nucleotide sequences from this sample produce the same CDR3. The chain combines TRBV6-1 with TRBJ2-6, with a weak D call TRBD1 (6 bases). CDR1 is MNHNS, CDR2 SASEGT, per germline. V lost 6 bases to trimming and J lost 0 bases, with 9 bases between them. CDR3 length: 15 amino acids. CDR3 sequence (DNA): TGTGCCAGCAGCGAGACAGGCTCTGGGGCCAACGTCCTGACTTTC. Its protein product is CASSETGSGANVLTF.

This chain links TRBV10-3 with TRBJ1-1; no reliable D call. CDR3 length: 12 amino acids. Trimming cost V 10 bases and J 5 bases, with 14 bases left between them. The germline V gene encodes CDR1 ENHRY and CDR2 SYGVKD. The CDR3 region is CATQMTGTEAFF. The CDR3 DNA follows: TGTGCCACTCAAATGACGGGAACTGAAGCTTTCTTT.

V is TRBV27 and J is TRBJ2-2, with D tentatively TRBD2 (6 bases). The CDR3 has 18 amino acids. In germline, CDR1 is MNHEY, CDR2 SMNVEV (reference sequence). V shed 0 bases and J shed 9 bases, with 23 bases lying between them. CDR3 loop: CASSLSPSGRGKQRELFF. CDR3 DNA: TGTGCCAGCAGTTTATCGCCCTCTGGACGGGGGAAACAGCGGGAGCTGTTTTTT.

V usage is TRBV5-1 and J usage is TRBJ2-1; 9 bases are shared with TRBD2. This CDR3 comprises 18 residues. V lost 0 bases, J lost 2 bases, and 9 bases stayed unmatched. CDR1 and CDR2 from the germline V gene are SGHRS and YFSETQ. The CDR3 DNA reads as TGCGCCAGCAGCTTGGTCTCCTTAGCGGGAGACGCCTACAATGAGCAGTTCTTC. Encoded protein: CASSLVSLAGDAYNEQFF.

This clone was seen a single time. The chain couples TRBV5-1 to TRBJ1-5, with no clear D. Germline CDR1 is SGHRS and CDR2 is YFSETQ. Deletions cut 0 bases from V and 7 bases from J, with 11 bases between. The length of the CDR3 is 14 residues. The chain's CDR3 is CASSLEAAGQPQHF. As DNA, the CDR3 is TGCGCCAGCAGCTTGGAGGCCGCTGGGCAGCCCCAGCATTTT.